Following are 30 T cell receptor beta chains from one sample sequenced in a study of vaccination effects on CD4 cells after COVID-19. Profiling relied on immunoSEQ multiplex PCR, and the TCRdb table lists in-frame clones only, not all of them. The profile covers around 75,000 clones, with more than 65% appearing a single time and more than 5% taken by the ten largest. Viral peptide pool expansion of antigen-specific CD4+ T cells preceded sequencing in the ViraFEST assay. The culture ran for roughly 10 days before CD4+ T cells were isolated. Confirmation by PCR established that the person had SARS-CoV-2 infection between March and December 2020. These receptors lack a known antigen. The starting material was CD4+ T cells from PBMCs cultured with HIV peptides, obtained before COVID-19 vaccination. Subset described: HIV-1 Nef peptide pool negative control/reference culture. The receptors stem from a human donor who had a prior SARS-CoV-2 infection.

The chain uses TRBV5-1 and TRBJ2-7, with D possibly TRBD2 on 5 matching bases. The CDR3 has 16 amino acids. V shed 4 bases and J shed 3 bases, with 20 bases lying between them. The germline gives CDR1 SGHRS, CDR2 YFSETQ. The CDR3 bases are TGCGCCAGCAGCCCGATAGGAAGGACTGGCTACTACGAGCAGTACTTC. Translation: CASSPIGRTGYYEQYF.

As concerns this clone: The junction shows a germline mismatch at one end, possibly a read error. The chain joins TRBV12-3 or TRBV12-4 to TRBJ1-1; 8 positions match TRBD1. The CDR3 runs 12 residues. Here the CDR3 reads CASSSGTGRKGF. The CDR3 DNA reads as TGTGCCAGCAGTTCGGGGACAGGTCGGAAGGGGTTT.

This chain joins TRBV19 and TRBJ2-3; D gene uncertain. This CDR3 comprises 18 residues. Looked up from germline, CDR1 is LNHDA and CDR2 is SQIVND (reference sequence). Trimming cost V 7 bases and J 0 bases, with 23 bases left between them. Written as DNA, the CDR3 is TGTGCCAGTAACAATCCGTTGTCGTCAAGTGCTAGCACAGATACGCAGTATTTT. Its protein is CASNNPLSSSASTDTQYF.

The V gene is TRBV19, the J gene TRBJ2-3; tentatively, D is TRBD1 (5 bases). Trimming shortened V by 6 bases and J by 1 base, and 8 bases separated the two germline ends. Looked up from germline, CDR1 is LNHDA and CDR2 is SQIVND (reference sequence). There are 13 residues in the CDR3. This CDR3 reads CASSGHRTDTQYF. In DNA form, the CDR3 reads TGTGCCAGTAGCGGACACCGCACAGATACGCAGTATTTT. Supplemented by reference TRBV19 and TRBJ2-3, the full variable domain reads DGGITQSPKYLFRKEGQNVTLSCEQNLNHDAMYWYRQDPGQGLRLIYYSQIVNDFQKGDIAEGYSVSREKKESFPLTVTSAQKNPTAFYLCASSGHRTDTQYFGPGTRLTVL.

The chain has TRBV4-1 and TRBJ2-7, with D uncertain. The CDR3 loop spans 17 amino acids. Germline loops: CDR1 MGHRA, CDR2 YSYEKL. V lost 1 base and J lost 6, with 22 bases in between. The CDR3 bases are TGCGCCAGCAGCCAAGGGGTCGTCGGCCTAACCCCTCCCGAGCAGTACTTC. Protein sequence: CASSQGVVGLTPPEQYF.

The rearrangement joins TRBV27 to TRBJ2-7; TRBD2 aligns across 8 bases. V shed 7 bases and J 3 bases; nucleotides not matched to a gene: 8. Germline lookup yields CDR1 MNHEY and CDR2 SMNVEV (reference sequence). This CDR3 has 14 amino acids. CDR3 DNA: TGTGCCAGCACCCCGGGACTAGGATACTACGAGCAGTACTTC. Amino acid sequence: CASTPGLGYYEQYF.

The chain joins TRBV2 to TRBJ2-2; D is perhaps TRBD2 (5 bases). Germline assignment: CDR1 SNHLY and CDR2 FYNNEI. Trimming cost V 4 bases and J 6 bases, with 15 bases left between them. CDR3 size: 15 residues. The CDR3 bases are TGTGCCAGCAGTGGACGGAGCGGTGAGGCCGGGGAGCTGTTTTTT. Translation gives CASSGRSGEAGELFF.

The chain couples TRBV27 to TRBJ1-5, with unresolved D. The CDR3 spans 16 residues. The V and J ends lost 7 bases and 0 bases respectively, with 16 bases between them. The germline gives CDR1 MNHEY, CDR2 SMNVEV (reference sequence). The CDR3 reads CASITLPTPSNQPQHF. The CDR3 DNA reads TGTGCCAGCATCACCCTCCCGACTCCTAGCAATCAGCCCCAGCATTTT.

The chain couples TRBV7-8 to TRBJ1-1; D is uncertain. The germline gives CDR1 SGHVS, CDR2 FQNEAQ. CDR3 length equals 14 residues. V shed 1 base and J shed 5 bases, with 11 bases lying between them. The DNA for the CDR3 is TGTGCCAGCAGCTTAGGTAGTGGATTGACTGAAGCTTTCTTT. This sequence encodes CASSLGSGLTEAFF.

This clone was picked up many times. The rearrangement links TRBV5-1 to TRBJ2-1; D perhaps matches TRBD2 (5 bases). V lost 4 bases and J lost 7, with 18 bases in between. CDR1 is SGHRS and CDR2 is YFSETQ in the germline V gene. The CDR3 totals 15 residues. The CDR3 reads CASSLAGSYGNEQFF. The CDR3 DNA is TGCGCCAGCAGCCTGGCGGGCTCGTACGGGAATGAGCAGTTCTTC.

J is TRBJ2-1 and V is TRBV19; 8 nucleotides agree with TRBD2. V shed 5 bases, J shed 4 bases, and the junction held 4 bases outside the gene matches. CDR3 length: 14 residues. Germline CDR1 reads LNHDA; CDR2 reads SQIVND (reference sequence). The CDR3 sequence is CASSRGGLYNEQFF. The CDR3 DNA is TGTGCCAGTAGTCGGGGGGGTTTGTACAATGAGCAGTTCTTC.

The chain couples TRBV25-1 to TRBJ1-4; D possibly corresponds to TRBD1 (5 bases). Germline CDR1 reads MGHDK; CDR2 reads SYGVNS. Trimming removed 3 bases from V and 0 bases from J, with 17 bases in between. This CDR3 contains 18 residues. The CDR3 spells CASSDSGRGGPTNEKLFF. For the CDR3, the DNA is TGTGCCAGCAGTGATTCGGGACGGGGGGGACCAACTAATGAAAAACTGTTTTTT.

In its sample, this clone was seen once. V gene TRBV3-1 (or the pseudogene TRBV3-2) combines with J gene TRBJ2-6; D is possibly TRBD2 (5 bases). The CDR3 runs to 20 residues. The ends were cut back, 2 bases at V and 0 bases at J, with 20 bases in the middle. The germline gives CDR1 LGHDT, CDR2 YNNKEL (reference sequence). The CDR3 region has the DNA TGTGCCAGCAGCCAATTGGGCTCCACCGTTCGGGACTCTGGGGCCAACGTCCTGACTTTC. The encoded protein is CASSQLGSTVRDSGANVLTF.

J is TRBJ1-5 and V is TRBV19, with D perhaps TRBD1 (5 bases). Germline values: CDR1 LNHDA, CDR2 SQIVND (reference sequence). The CDR3 sequence is 13 residues long. V dropped 7 bases and J dropped 7 bases, with 14 bases sitting between them. The DNA for the CDR3 is TGTGCCAGTACATCAGGGTTGTGGCAGCCCCAGCATTTT. Its translation: CASTSGLWQPQHF.

This clone was seen a few times. J is TRBJ2-1 and V is TRBV3-1 (or the pseudogene TRBV3-2); a weak D match, TRBD2 (6 bases). V lost 1 base and J lost 0, with 10 bases in between. Germline CDR1 LGHDT, CDR2 YNNKEL (reference sequence). This CDR3 has 16 amino acids. CDR3 region: CASSQVGGSSYNEQFF. CDR3 DNA sequence: TGTGCCAGCAGCCAAGTTGGGGGGAGCTCCTACAATGAGCAGTTCTTC.

The rearrangement uses TRBV5-4 and TRBJ1-2; maybe TRBD1 (5 bases). Germline CDR1 SGHNT, CDR2 YYREEE (reference sequence). The V end lost 0 bases, the J end lost 4 bases, and 10 bases lay between the germline ends. The CDR3 is 14 amino acids. The CDR3 DNA reads TGTGCCAGCAGCTTGGATAGGGGTATCTATGGCTACACCTTC. It specifies CASSLDRGIYGYTF. Supplemented by reference TRBV5-4 and TRBJ1-2, the full variable domain reads ETGVTQSPTHLIKTRGQQVTLRCSSQSGHNTVSWYQQALGQGPQFIFQYYREEENGRGNFPPRFSGLQFPNYSSELNVNALELDDSALYLCASSLDRGIYGYTFGSGTRLTVV.

The J gene is TRBJ2-3, the V gene TRBV5-4; 8 bases map to TRBD2. This CDR3 contains 14 residues. The J segment lost 5 bases and the V segment lost 4 bases, leaving 6 bases of the junction unmatched. Germline V gene data show CDR1 as SGHNT and CDR2 as YYREEE (reference sequence). The CDR3 DNA is TGTGCCAGCAGCACCGGGGGGGGGTTAGATACGCAGTATTTT. It codes for CASSTGGGLDTQYF.

The V call is TRBV30, the J call TRBJ2-3; D possibly uses TRBD1 or TRBD2 (6 bases each). In germline, CDR1 is GTSNPN, CDR2 SVGIG (reference sequence). Trimming pared 2 bases from V and 4 bases from J, leaving 13 bases between. The length of the CDR3 is 14 residues. CDR3 region: CAWSNGGGPDTQYF. The CDR3 bases are TGTGCCTGGAGTAACGGGGGCGGTCCAGATACGCAGTATTTT.

This chain joins TRBV19 and TRBJ1-4; no firm D call. This CDR3 contains 14 residues. V lost 1 base and J lost 11, with 14 bases in between. The germline gives CDR1 LNHDA, CDR2 SQIVND (reference sequence). The CDR3 here is CASSIATDLGKLFF. The CDR3 DNA sequence: TGTGCCAGTAGTATAGCTACAGACCTTGGGAAACTGTTTTTT.

CDR3 in DNA: TGTGCCAGCAGCTTAGGGGGGGGGTCAACCTACGAGCAGTACTTC. Protein sequence: CASSLGGGSTYEQYF. The chain carries TRBV7-6 and TRBJ2-7; 7 nucleotides line up with TRBD2. The CDR3 has 15 residues. CDR1 and CDR2 from the germline V gene are SGHVS and FNYEAQ. V lost 1 base and J lost 2; bases outside the gene matches: 5. The full variable domain, completed using reference TRBV7-6 and TRBJ2-7, is GAGVSQSPRYKVTKRGQDVALRCDPISGHVSLYWYRQALGQGPEFLTYFNYEAQQDKSGLPNDRFSAERPEGSISTLTIQRTEQRDSAMYRCASSLGGGSTYEQYFGPGTRLTVT.

The chain employs TRBV18 and TRBJ2-2, with D maybe TRBD1 (6 bases). V was clipped by 1 base and J by 5 bases, with 17 bases between them. The CDR3 has 17 residues. Per germline, CDR1 KGHSH and CDR2 LQKENI. CDR3: CASSPRVSPGVTGELFF. CDR3 DNA sequence: TGTGCCAGCTCACCACGAGTGTCGCCAGGGGTGACCGGGGAGCTGTTTTTT. Full variable domain (missing parts from reference TRBV18 and TRBJ2-2): NAGVMQNPRHLVRRRGQEARLRCSPMKGHSHVYWYRQLPEEGLKFMVYLQKENIIDESGMPKERFSAEFPKEGPSILRIQQVVRGDSAAYFCASSPRVSPGVTGELFFGEGSRLTVL.

This chain uses TRBV7-2 with TRBJ2-5; TRBD1 matches at 7 bases. CDR3 length: 14 amino acids. With V trimmed by 0 bases and J by 5 bases, 3 bases remained unmatched. Germline lookup yields CDR1 SGHTA and CDR2 FQGNSA. The chain's CDR3 is CASSLAPRGETQYF. The CDR3 DNA reads TGTGCCAGCAGCTTAGCCCCCAGGGGGGAGACCCAGTACTTC.

This chain connects TRBV18 to TRBJ2-1, with 10 bases lining up with TRBD1. Trimming took 8 bases from V and 6 from J; bases not matched to a gene: 13. The CDR3 has 16 residues. Germline CDR1 is KGHSH and CDR2 is LQKENI. The CDR3 protein is CASRITEGQGVNEQFF. In DNA form, the CDR3 reads TGTGCCAGCCGAATCACAGAAGGACAGGGGGTCAATGAGCAGTTCTTC.

The V and J genes are TRBV11-2 and TRBJ1-3; D gene unclear. V lost 1 base and J 2 bases, leaving 9 bases between the germline ends. The CDR3 is 15 residues long. Germline CDR1 reads SGHAT; CDR2 reads FQNNGV. DNA of the CDR3: TGTGCCAGCAGCTTAGCTGGTGGGACTGGAAACACCATATATTTT. It specifies CASSLAGGTGNTIYF.

The rearrangement links TRBV5-1 to TRBJ2-2, with D possibly TRBD1 on 5 matching bases. V lost 5 bases, J lost 0 bases, and 17 bases lay in between. The CDR3 length is 17 residues. Germline CDR1 reads SGHRS; CDR2 reads YFSETQ. Here the CDR3 DNA reads TGCGCCAGCAGTTTTTCCCTGGGGCTAGCGAACACCGGGGAGCTGTTTTTT. Translation gives CASSFSLGLANTGELFF.

V and J are TRBV6-6 and TRBJ1-6; D ambiguous. CDR3 length: 14 residues. Germline assignment: CDR1 MNHNY and CDR2 SVGAGI (reference sequence). The V and J ends lost 8 bases and 10 bases respectively, with 18 bases between them. The CDR3 coding sequence is TGTGCCAGCGTGTTGGGTGATCTGGGGTCACCCCTCCACTTT. Encoded protein: CASVLGDLGSPLHF.

The chain is built from TRBV2 and TRBJ2-4; D unclear. V was trimmed by 6 bases and J by 4 bases, leaving 10 bases between them. This CDR3 contains 13 residues. Per germline, CDR1 SNHLY and CDR2 FYNNEI. CDR3 amino acids: CASSAGRKNIQYF. The CDR3 DNA reads TGTGCCAGCAGCGCCGGACGGAAAAACATTCAGTACTTC.

V usage is TRBV11-1 and J usage is TRBJ2-2, with D perhaps TRBD1 (5 bases). From germline, CDR1 is SGHAT and CDR2 FQDESV (reference sequence). This CDR3 is 13 amino acids long. V gave up 3 bases and J gave up 8 bases, with 10 bases separating them. The CDR3 coding sequence is TGTGCCAGCAGCTTCTCAGGGTCGGGGGAGCTGTTTTTT. Amino acid sequence: CASSFSGSGELFF.

The chain links TRBV5-8 to TRBJ1-5; D might be TRBD1 (6 bases). The V end was cut by 4 bases, the J end by 0 bases, with 17 bases between. There are 17 residues in the CDR3. CDR1 and CDR2 from the germline V gene are SGHTS and YDEGEE. The CDR3 DNA is TGTGCCAGCAGCCCGGACAGAGGGGCCTATAGCAATCAGCCCCAGCATTTT. Amino acid sequence: CASSPDRGAYSNQPQHF.

This clone appeared a few times. The chain employs TRBV24-1 and TRBJ1-1; D might be TRBD1 (6 bases). With 5 bases removed from V and 4 bases from J, the gap between germline ends came to 19 bases. The CDR3 covers 16 residues. CDR1 is KGHDR, CDR2 SFDVKD, per germline. The CDR3 region has the DNA TGTGCCACCAGTGCCTTTGACAGGTTTTCCGGCACTGAAGCTTTCTTT. The encoded protein is CATSAFDRFSGTEAFF.